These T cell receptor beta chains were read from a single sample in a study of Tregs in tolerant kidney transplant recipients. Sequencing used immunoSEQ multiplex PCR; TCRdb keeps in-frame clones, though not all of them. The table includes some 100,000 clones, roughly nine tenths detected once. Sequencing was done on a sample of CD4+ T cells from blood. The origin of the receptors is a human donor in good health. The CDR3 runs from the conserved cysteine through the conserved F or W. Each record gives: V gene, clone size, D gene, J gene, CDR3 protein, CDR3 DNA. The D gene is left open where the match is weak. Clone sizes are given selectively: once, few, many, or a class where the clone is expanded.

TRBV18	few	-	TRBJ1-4	CASSPITDGNEKLFF	TGTGCCAGCTCACCGATCACGGACGGAAATGAAAAACTGTTTTTT
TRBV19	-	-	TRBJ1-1	CASTPEGRLNTEAFF	TGTGCCAGTACCCCCGAGGGACGGCTGAACACTGAAGCTTTCTTT
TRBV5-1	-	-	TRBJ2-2	CASSIDYSYTGELFF	TGCGCCAGCAGCATAGACTACAGCTACACCGGGGAGCTGTTTTTT
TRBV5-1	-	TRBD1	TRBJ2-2	CASSSQGASNTGELFF	TGCGCCAGCAGTAGTCAGGGGGCATCGAACACCGGGGAGCTGTTTTTT
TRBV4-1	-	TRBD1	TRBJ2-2	CASSHPRGQGAGELFF	TGCGCCAGCAGCCACCCCAGAGGGCAGGGGGCCGGGGAGCTGTTTTTT
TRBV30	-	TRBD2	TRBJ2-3	CAWQGGRVSTDTQYF	TGTGCCTGGCAGGGCGGGAGGGTTTCCACAGATACGCAGTATTTT
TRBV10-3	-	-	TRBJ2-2	CAISDQGWDTGELFF	TGTGCCATCAGTGACCAGGGCTGGGACACCGGGGAGCTGTTTTTT
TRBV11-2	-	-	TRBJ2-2	CASSNTNTGELFF	TGTGCCAGCAGCAACACGAACACCGGGGAGCTGTTTTTT
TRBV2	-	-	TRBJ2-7	CASSELAYEQYF	TGTGCCAGCAGTGAACTAGCCTACGAGCAGTACTTC
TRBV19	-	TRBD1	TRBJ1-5	CASSHPTGGAFNQPQHF	TGTGCCAGTAGTCACCCGACAGGGGGCGCCTTCAATCAGCCCCAGCATTTT
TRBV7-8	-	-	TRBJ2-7	CASSLAAQVPYEQYF	TGTGCCAGCAGCTTAGCTGCACAGGTCCCCTACGAGCAGTACTTC
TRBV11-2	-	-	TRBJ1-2	CASSLDPGPNYGYTF	TGTGCCAGCAGCTTAGACCCGGGGCCGAACTATGGCTACACCTTC
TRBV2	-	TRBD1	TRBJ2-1	CASSALGTGGNEQFF	TGTGCCAGCAGCGCGCTAGGGACAGGGGGGAATGAGCAGTTCTTC
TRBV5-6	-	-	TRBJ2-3	CASSSISSSTDTQYF	TGTGCCAGCAGCTCCATATCCTCTAGCACAGATACGCAGTATTTT
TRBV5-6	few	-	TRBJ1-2	CASSVPGHGEEYGYTF	TGTGCCAGCAGCGTGCCCGGGCACGGGGAAGAGTATGGCTACACCTTC
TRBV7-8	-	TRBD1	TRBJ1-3	CASSLGTQGASGNTIYF	TGTGCCAGCAGCTTAGGCACCCAGGGGGCCTCGGGAAACACCATATATTTT
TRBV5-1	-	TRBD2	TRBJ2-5	CASSRAGVNQETQYF	TGCGCCAGCAGTCGGGCGGGGGTTAACCAAGAGACCCAGTACTTC
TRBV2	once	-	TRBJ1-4	CASTRKGPGAGEKLFF	TGTGCCAGCACCAGAAAAGGCCCGGGGGCGGGCGAAAAACTGTTTTTT
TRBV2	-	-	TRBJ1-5	CASDPDGSNQPQHF	TGTGCCAGCGACCCGGACGGGAGCAATCAGCCCCAGCATTTT
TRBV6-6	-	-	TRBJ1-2	CASSGDPNYGYTF	TGTGCCAGCAGCGGGGATCCTAACTATGGCTACACCTTC
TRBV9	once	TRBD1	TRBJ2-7	CASSARQGTYEQYF	TGTGCCAGCAGCGCCAGACAGGGGACCTACGAGCAGTACTTC
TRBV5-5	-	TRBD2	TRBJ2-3	CASSSGTSGYTDTQYF	TGTGCCAGCAGCTCCGGGACTAGCGGGTACACAGATACGCAGTATTTT
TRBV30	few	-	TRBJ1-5	CAWSASRGQPQHF	TGTGCCTGGAGTGCCAGTAGAGGTCAGCCCCAGCATTTT
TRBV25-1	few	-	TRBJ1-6	CASSDGAANSPLHF	TGTGCCAGCAGTGACGGAGCAGCTAATTCACCCCTCCACTTT
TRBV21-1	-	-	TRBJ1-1	CASSKAEQGVGNTEAFF	TGTGCCAGCAGCAAAGCCGAACAGGGGGTGGGGAACACTGAAGCTTTCTTT
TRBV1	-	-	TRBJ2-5	CTNPTSGETQYF	TGCACCAACCCGACTAGCGGAGAGACCCAGTACTTC
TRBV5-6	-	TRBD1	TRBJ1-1	CASSPTGWSTEAFF	TGTGCCAGCAGCCCGACAGGGTGGAGCACTGAAGCTTTCTTT
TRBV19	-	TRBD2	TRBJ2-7	CASSSVAGAVYEQYF	TGTGCCAGTAGTTCCGTAGCGGGAGCCGTTTACGAGCAGTACTTC
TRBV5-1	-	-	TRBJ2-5	CASTGGGGTYQETQYF	TGCGCCAGCACTGGGGGAGGGGGCACGTACCAAGAGACCCAGTACTTC
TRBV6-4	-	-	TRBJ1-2	CASSETGPDYGYTF	TGTGCCAGCAGTGAAACTGGGCCTGACTATGGCTACACCTTC
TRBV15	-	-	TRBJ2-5	CATSPARETQYF	TGTGCCACCAGCCCAGCCCGGGAGACCCAGTACTTC